This entry describes one TCR beta chain. This record belongs to a study of blood T cell repertoires in COVID-19. Study details: Sites in the United States, Italy and Spain provided acute and convalescent COVID-19 samples. PBMCs, B-cell-depleted T cells, or T cells provided the cDNA or gDNA that made up the material.

V was cut by 0 bases and J by 8 bases, with 14 bases left in between. The CDR3 totals 16 residues. CDR1 LGHNA and CDR2 YSLEER come from the germline V gene. Sequenced by immunoSEQ multiplex PCR; TCRdb stores in-frame clones only, minus some. The profile shows 44,000 or so clones, 84% of them singletons. The gene calls are TRBV4-3 and TRBJ1-6; D not certain. The receptor was derived from a man aged 50 to 59 with active COVID-19. Sequenced: peripheral blood. DNA of the CDR3: TGCGCCAGCAGCCAAGATTGGGAGGGCCTGGATTCACCCCTCCACTTT. Translation: CASSQDWEGLDSPLHF.